The clone carrying this TCR beta chain came up once. The sample originates from a study of CD8 T cells in Susac syndrome. Random hexamers served to reverse transcribe roughly 0.45 to 1 ug RNA. TCRdb fed the immunoSEQ multiplex PCR reads into MiXCR, producing one record per CDR3 protein. The data contain around 190,000 distinct CDR3 sequences, 90% to 95% of them singletons. Source material: CD4+ T cells from PBMCs. The sequence derives from a human donor in good health.

The CDR3 DNA sequence: TGTGCCAGCAGCTTGGACCTTCTGAACACTGAAGCTTTCTTT. Translating it yields CASSLDLLNTEAFF. The V call is TRBV11-1, the J call TRBJ1-1; D not resolved. CDR3 length equals 14 residues. Germline CDR1 is SGHAT and CDR2 is FQDESV (reference sequence). V shed 3 bases and J shed 0 bases, with 8 bases lying between them.